The source of this TCR beta chain is a study of shared clonotypes between healthy human individuals. Study context: Donors had three CD4 naive, three CD4 memory, two CD8 naive and one CD8 memory plate apiece.

Broader study findings: The study found about 5% of naive CD4 clonotypes shared across several donors. Clonotypes not shared had lower generation probabilities than those common to all four donors.

The trim removed 0 bases at V and 6 bases at J, leaving 3 bases unmatched. Germline V gene sequence: CDR1 SEHNR, CDR2 FQNEAQ (reference sequence). This CDR3 has 15 amino acids. Details on this clone: The antigen remains undetermined.

Selected positively for CCR7 and CD45RO-negative, naive CD8 cells excluded terminally differentiated effector memory CD45RA+ cells. Every donor, a Caucasian adult, lived in Nashville, Tennessee. Repertoires were generated with immunoSEQ multiplex PCR, while TCRdb's copy carries only in-frame clones and drops some. This table has under 2,000,000 clones, about 95% appearing once. The sample taken for sequencing was naive CD8+ T cells sorted from blood. The chain joins TRBV7-9 to TRBJ1-5, with 9 bases fitting TRBD1. The sequence derives from a man aged 18 to 30 in good health. For the CDR3, the DNA is TGTGCCAGCAGCTTAGCGACAGGGGGAGGTCAGCCCCAGCATTTT. This codes for CASSLATGGGQPQHF.